A selection of T cell receptor beta chains follows, all from one sample in a study of early T cells in non-severe SARS-CoV-2 infection. TCRdb processed the 5' RACE reads anew with MiXCR; each CDR3 protein has one entry. Among roughly 33,000 distinct CDR3 sequences listed, approximately 5.2% were seen once. Sample: whole blood. Every receptor here comes from an adult who was a healthcare worker with PCR-confirmed SARS-CoV-2 infection or an uninfected control (not recorded which). The CDR3 runs from the conserved cysteine through the conserved F or W.

v_call: TRBV12-3/TRBV12-4
cdr3_aa: CASRGTGYMNTEAFF

v_call: TRBV6-5
cdr3_aa: CASSYGGFQETQYF

v_call: TRBV4-3
cdr3_aa: CASSQEIGSSSGNTIYF

v_call: TRBV19
cdr3_aa: CASSLTGGKETQYF

v_call: TRBV4-1
cdr3_aa: CASSQFIIDGANEKLFF

v_call: TRBV24-1
cdr3_aa: CATTSGTGSDNEQFF

v_call: TRBV9
cdr3_aa: CASSVRQGTSTDTQYF

v_call: TRBV6-1
cdr3_aa: CASSEGPSGRKTYNEQFF

v_call: TRBV5-8
cdr3_aa: CASSLVYQGETQYF

v_call: TRBV7-9
cdr3_aa: CASSLTEEAFF

v_call: TRBV10-2
cdr3_aa: CASSGTSGRQTQYF

v_call: TRBV11-2
cdr3_aa: CASSLVLGFETQYF

v_call: TRBV6-6
cdr3_aa: CASAGAAIGATNEKLFF

v_call: TRBV5-6
cdr3_aa: CASSLIPDYRYTF

v_call: TRBV19
cdr3_aa: CASSIVTQETQYF

v_call: TRBV12-3/TRBV12-4
cdr3_aa: CASTIQANRGYTF

v_call: TRBV5-1
cdr3_aa: CASSGIAGGLPNEQFF

v_call: TRBV6-2/TRBV6-3
cdr3_aa: CASSRTHTGRYEKLFF

v_call: TRBV7-2
cdr3_aa: CASSLNPTGQGSQYF

v_call: TRBV20-1
cdr3_aa: CSAGRGSRETQYF

v_call: TRBV30
cdr3_aa: CAWSPVAGANVLTF

v_call: TRBV18
cdr3_aa: CASSLRGGPGNTIYF

v_call: TRBV27
cdr3_aa: CASSKIQGSNTQYF

v_call: TRBV7-9
cdr3_aa: CASSSQLAGVWETQYF

v_call: TRBV11-2
cdr3_aa: CASSLGNSGSETQYF

v_call: TRBV5-1
cdr3_aa: CASSLVDRSNTGELFF

v_call: TRBV25-1
cdr3_aa: CASSVRDTQYF

v_call: TRBV30
cdr3_aa: CAWTRAGNQPQHF